The clone carrying this TCR beta chain showed up just a few times. CDR3 length equals 13 residues. Trimming stripped 7 bases from V and 4 bases from J, with 11 bases between. CDR1 is LGHNT and CDR2 is FRNRAP in the germline V gene. This sample was included in a study of blood T cells in healthy people across ages. Through a sample-barcoded 5' primer and a J-beta primer mix, a second PCR was run for 7 to 11 cycles. Using its own MiXCR run on the 5' RACE reads, TCRdb lists one record per CDR3 protein. The sample has roughly 700,000 distinct CDR3 sequences, 20% to 25% seen once; the top ten hold 9.4%. These data are also associated with another study on T cells of mothers and their children.

The specimen sequenced was blood. The rearrangement joins TRBV12-5 to TRBJ1-3; D ambiguous. This clonotype was sampled from a boy between 5 and 17 years old in good health. The CDR3 here is CASVGVRGNTIYF. CDR3 nucleotides: TGTGCTAGTGTCGGGGTCAGGGGAAACACCATATATTTT.